The entry below describes one T cell receptor beta chain. This sample was included in a study of blood T cell repertoires in COVID-19. Study-wide background: PBMCs, B-cell-depleted T cells, or T cells were the source of the cDNA or gDNA that made up the material.

The CDR3 runs to 16 residues. From germline, CDR1 is MNHEY and CDR2 SVGAGI. V shed 2 bases and J shed 4 bases, with 18 bases lying between them. Authors' methods: Estimation of nucleated cell counts was performed using reference gene primer amplification. The table came from immunoSEQ multiplex PCR; TCRdb's copy has only in-frame clones and leaves some out. Clonal size and the V and J genes are those of that table, whereas D and trimming came from the DNA. The profile shows fewer than 500,000 clones, approximately 90% of them singletons. Study members were between about 18 and 95 years old and lived in 20 to 25 US regions.

The rearrangement uses TRBV6-5 and TRBJ2-7; D possibly corresponds to TRBD2 (7 bases). The clonotype was recovered from a woman between 25 and 40 years old with acute COVID-19. The sequenced sample was PBMCs or T cells enriched from blood (not recorded which). The CDR3 region has the DNA TGTGCCAGCAGTTACATCGGGGGGCGCGGCGCGTACGAGCAGTACTTC. Its protein product is CASSYIGGRGAYEQYF.